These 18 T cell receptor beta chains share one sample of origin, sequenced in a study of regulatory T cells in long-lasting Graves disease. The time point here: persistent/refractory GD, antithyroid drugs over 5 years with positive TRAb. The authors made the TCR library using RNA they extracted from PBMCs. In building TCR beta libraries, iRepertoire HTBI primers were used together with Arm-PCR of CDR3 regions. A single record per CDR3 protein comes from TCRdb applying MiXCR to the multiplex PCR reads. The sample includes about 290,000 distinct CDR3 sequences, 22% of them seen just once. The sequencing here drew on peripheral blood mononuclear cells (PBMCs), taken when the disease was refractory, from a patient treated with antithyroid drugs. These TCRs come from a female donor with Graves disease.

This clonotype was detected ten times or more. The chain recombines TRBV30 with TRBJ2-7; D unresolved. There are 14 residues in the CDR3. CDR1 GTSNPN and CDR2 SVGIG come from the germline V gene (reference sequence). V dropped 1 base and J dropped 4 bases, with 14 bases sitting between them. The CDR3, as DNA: TGTGCCTGGAGTGAGGGCGTCGAACCTTACGAGCAGTACTTC. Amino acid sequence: CAWSEGVEPYEQYF.

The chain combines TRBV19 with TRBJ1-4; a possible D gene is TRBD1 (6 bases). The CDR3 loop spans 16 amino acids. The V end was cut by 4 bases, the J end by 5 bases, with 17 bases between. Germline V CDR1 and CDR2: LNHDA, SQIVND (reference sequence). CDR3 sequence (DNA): TGTGCCAGTAGTAAGGGGGGACACGACGTAAATGAAAAACTGTTTTTT. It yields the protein CASSKGGHDVNEKLFF.

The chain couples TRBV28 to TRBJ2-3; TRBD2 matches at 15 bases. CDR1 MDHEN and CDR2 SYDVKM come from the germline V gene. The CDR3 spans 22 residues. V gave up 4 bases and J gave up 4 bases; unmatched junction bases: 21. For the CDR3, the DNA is TGTGCCAGCAGTTCCTTCACTCCGGGACTAGCGGGAGGTCACACCGAGGCAGATACGCAGTATTTT. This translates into CASSSFTPGLAGGHTEADTQYF.

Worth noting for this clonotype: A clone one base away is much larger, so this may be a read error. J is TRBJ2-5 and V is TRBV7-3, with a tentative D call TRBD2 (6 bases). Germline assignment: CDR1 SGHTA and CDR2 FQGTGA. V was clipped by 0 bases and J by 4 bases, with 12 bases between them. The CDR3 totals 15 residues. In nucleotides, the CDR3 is TGTGCCAGCAGCTTAACCAGCGGGCCAGGAGAGACCCAGTACTTC. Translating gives CASSLTSGPGETQYF.

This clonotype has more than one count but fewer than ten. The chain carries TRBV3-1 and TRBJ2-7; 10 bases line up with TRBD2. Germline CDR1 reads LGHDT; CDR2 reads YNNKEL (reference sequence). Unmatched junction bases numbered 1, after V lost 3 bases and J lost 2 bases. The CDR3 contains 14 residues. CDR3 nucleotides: TGTGCCAGCAGCCACGGACTAGCGGCCTACGAGCAGTACTTC. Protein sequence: CASSHGLAAYEQYF.

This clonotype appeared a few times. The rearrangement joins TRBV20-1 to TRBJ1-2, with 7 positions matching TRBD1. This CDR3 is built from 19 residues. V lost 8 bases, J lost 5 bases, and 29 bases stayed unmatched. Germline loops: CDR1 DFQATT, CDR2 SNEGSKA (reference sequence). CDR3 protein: CSLPPREKNDNRGTYGYTF. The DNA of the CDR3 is TGCAGTCTCCCCCCAAGAGAAAAAAACGATAACAGGGGAACTTATGGCTACACCTTC.

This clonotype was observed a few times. The CDR3 loop reads CAWIGTQNIQYF. The CDR3 DNA reads as TGTGCCTGGATCGGCACGCAAAACATTCAGTACTTC. The gene calls are TRBV30 and TRBJ2-4; no firm D call. This CDR3 is 12 amino acids long. CDR1 and CDR2 from the germline V gene are GTSNPN and SVGIG (reference sequence). V lost 4 bases and J 5 bases, leaving 9 bases between the germline ends.

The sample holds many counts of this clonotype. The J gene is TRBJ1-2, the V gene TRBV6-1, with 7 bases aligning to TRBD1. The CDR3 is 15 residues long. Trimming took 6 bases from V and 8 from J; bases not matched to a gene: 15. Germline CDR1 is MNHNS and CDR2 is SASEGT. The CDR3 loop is CASRRTGAQTPGYTF. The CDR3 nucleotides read TGTGCCAGCAGACGGACAGGTGCCCAAACGCCCGGCTACACCTTC.

The CDR3 loop is CASSQDPPAEAGGNIQYF. DNA of the CDR3: TGCGCCAGCAGCCAAGACCCCCCAGCGGAGGCCGGGGGAAACATTCAGTACTTC. The V gene is TRBV4-3, the J gene TRBJ2-4; D possibly corresponds to TRBD2 (6 bases). The germline V gene encodes CDR1 LGHNA and CDR2 YSLEER. V lost 0 bases to trimming and J lost 6 bases, with 21 bases between them. The CDR3 is 18 residues long.

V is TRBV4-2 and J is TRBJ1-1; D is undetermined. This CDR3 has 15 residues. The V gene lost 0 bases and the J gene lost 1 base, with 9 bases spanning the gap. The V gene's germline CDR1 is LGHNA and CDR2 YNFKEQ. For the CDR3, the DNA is TGTGCCAGCAGCCAAGATCTAGAACAGAACACTGAAGCTTTCTTT. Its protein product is CASSQDLEQNTEAFF.

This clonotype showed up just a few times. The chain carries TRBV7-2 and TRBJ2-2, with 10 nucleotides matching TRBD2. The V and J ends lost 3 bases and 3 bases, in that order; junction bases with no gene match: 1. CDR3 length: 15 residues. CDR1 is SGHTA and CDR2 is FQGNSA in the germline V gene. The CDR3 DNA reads TGTGCCAGCAGCTTCGGACTAGCGGACACCGGGGAGCTGTTTTTT. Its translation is CASSFGLADTGELFF.

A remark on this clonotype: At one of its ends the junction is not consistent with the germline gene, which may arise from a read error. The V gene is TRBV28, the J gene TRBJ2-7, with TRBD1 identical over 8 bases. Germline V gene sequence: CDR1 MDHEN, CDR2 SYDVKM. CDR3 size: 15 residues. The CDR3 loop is CASSLMTGVPYVQYF. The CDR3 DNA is TGTGCCAGCAGTTTAATGACAGGGGTCCCCTACGTGCAGTACTTC.

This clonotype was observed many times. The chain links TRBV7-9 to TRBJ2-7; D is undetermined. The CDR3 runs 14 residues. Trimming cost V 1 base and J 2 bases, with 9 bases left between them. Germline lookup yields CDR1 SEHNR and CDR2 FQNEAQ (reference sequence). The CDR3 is CASSLGWNPYEQYF. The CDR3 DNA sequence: TGTGCCAGCAGCTTAGGTTGGAATCCCTACGAGCAGTACTTC.

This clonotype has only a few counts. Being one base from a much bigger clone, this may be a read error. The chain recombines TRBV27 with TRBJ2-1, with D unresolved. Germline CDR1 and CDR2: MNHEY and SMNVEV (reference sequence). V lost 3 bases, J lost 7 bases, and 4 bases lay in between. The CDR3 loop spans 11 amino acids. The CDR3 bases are TGTGCCAGCAGTTTCGGGAATGAGCAGTTCTTC. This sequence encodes CASSFGNEQFF.

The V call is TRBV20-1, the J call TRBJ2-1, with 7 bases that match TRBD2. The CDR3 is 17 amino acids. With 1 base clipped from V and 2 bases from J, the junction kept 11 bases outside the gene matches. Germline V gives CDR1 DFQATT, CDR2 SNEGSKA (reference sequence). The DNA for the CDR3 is TGCAGTGCTAGAGTTCTCTCCCTAGCGGTAACCTACAATGAGCAGTTCTTC. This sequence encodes CSARVLSLAVTYNEQFF.

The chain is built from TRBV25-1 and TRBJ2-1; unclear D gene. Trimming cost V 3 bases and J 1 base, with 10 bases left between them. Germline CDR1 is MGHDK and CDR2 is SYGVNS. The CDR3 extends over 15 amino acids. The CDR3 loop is CASSDGVLSYNEQFF. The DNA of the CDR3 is TGTGCCAGCAGTGATGGCGTTCTGTCCTACAATGAGCAGTTCTTC.

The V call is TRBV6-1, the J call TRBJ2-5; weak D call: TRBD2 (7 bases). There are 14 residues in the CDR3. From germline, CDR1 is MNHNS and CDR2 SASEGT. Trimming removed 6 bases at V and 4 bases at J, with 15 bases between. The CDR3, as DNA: TGTGCCAGCAGGGGGCTAGGGGGGGCAGAGACCCAGTACTTC. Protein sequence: CASRGLGGAETQYF.

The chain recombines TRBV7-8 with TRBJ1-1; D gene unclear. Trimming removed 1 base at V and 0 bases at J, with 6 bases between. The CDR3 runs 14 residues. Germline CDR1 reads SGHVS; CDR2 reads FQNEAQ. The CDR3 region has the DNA TGTGCCAGCAGCTTAGTAGGGATGAACACTGAAGCTTTCTTT. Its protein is CASSLVGMNTEAFF.